A selection of T cell receptor beta chains follows, all from one sample in a study of blood T cell repertoires in COVID-19. Here immunoSEQ multiplex PCR was the method, and the copy in TCRdb shows in-frame clones only, minus some. Here the sample spans 300,000 to 350,000 clones, more than 90% being singletons. Material: PBMCs or T cells enriched from blood (not recorded which). Receptor source: a woman aged 30 to 39 who had been exposed to COVID-19. The CDR3 runs from the conserved cysteine through the conserved F or W. Fields, in order: clone size, D gene, J gene, V gene, CDR3 protein, CDR3 DNA. A D gene is named only where the DNA matches it firmly. Expanded clones get a size class; other rows say once, few or many, or leave the size out.

>NA|NA|TRBJ2-3|TRBV7-6
CASSLRDNSDTQYF
TGTGCCAGCAGCCTCCGGGACAACAGCGATACGCAGTATTTT
>NA|NA|TRBJ2-7|TRBV23-1
CASNWGGLGEQYF
TGCGCCAGCAATTGGGGGGGGCTTGGCGAGCAGTACTTC
>NA|NA|TRBJ1-3|TRBV9
CASSPSDGSGNTIYF
TGTGCCAGCAGCCCCTCTGACGGGAGTGGAAACACCATATATTTT
>NA|NA|TRBJ1-3|TRBV24-1
CATSDPRGPGNTIYF
TGTGCCACCAGTGACCCTCGAGGGCCTGGAAACACCATATATTTT
>NA|TRBD1|TRBJ2-7|TRBV18
CASSRLPGQGSYEQYF
TGTGCCAGCTCACGTCTGCCGGGACAGGGATCCTACGAGCAGTACTTC
>NA|NA|TRBJ2-5|TRBV18
CASSRSGSTLETQYF
TGTGCCAGCTCACGGTCGGGTAGCACACTGGAGACCCAGTACTTC
>NA|NA|TRBJ1-3|TRBV18
CASSPQDTGNTIYF
TGTGCCAGCTCACCACAGGACACTGGAAACACCATATATTTT
>NA|NA|TRBJ1-1|TRBV9
CASSVVGGINTEAFF
TGTGCCAGCAGCGTAGTCGGAGGAATAAACACTGAAGCTTTCTTT
>NA|TRBD2|TRBJ2-3|TRBV7-9
CASSLGISGEAQYF
TGTGCCAGCAGCTTGGGTATTAGCGGGGAAGCGCAGTATTTT
>once|TRBD1|TRBJ1-2|TRBV27
CASSSDRGLSGYTF
TGTGCCAGCAGTTCCGACAGGGGGTTAAGCGGCTACACCTTC
>NA|NA|TRBJ2-7|TRBV6-2/TRBV6-3
CASSIFRQIPYEQYF
TGTGCCAGCAGCATATTCCGACAGATCCCCTACGAGCAGTACTTC
>NA|NA|TRBJ1-5|TRBV19
CASIRSPGSGQPQHF
TGTGCCAGTATCCGATCCCCGGGGAGTGGTCAGCCCCAGCATTTT
>NA|NA|TRBJ2-1|TRBV5-1
CASSLALFSYNEQFF
TGCGCCAGCAGCTTGGCTCTCTTCTCCTACAATGAGCAGTTCTTC
>NA|TRBD1|TRBJ1-1|TRBV20-1
CSASKGQGRPEAFF
TGCAGTGCTAGTAAGGGACAGGGGCGTCCTGAAGCTTTCTTT
>NA|NA|TRBJ2-2|TRBV24-1
CATSEMTASGELFF
TGTGCCACCAGTGAGATGACAGCTTCCGGGGAGCTGTTTTTT
>NA|TRBD1|TRBJ1-2|TRBV7-9
CASTVGQGGYGYTF
TGTGCCAGCACCGTCGGACAGGGGGGTTATGGCTACACCTTC
>NA|TRBD1|TRBJ1-2|TRBV5-1
CASSAAGTVMNYGYTF
TGCGCCAGCAGCGCGGCCGGGACAGTTATGAACTATGGCTACACCTTC
>NA|TRBD1|TRBJ2-2|TRBV19
CASSQRTGVNTGELFF
TGTGCCAGTAGTCAGCGGACAGGGGTGAACACCGGGGAGCTGTTTTTT
>NA|NA|TRBJ1-2|TRBV2
CASSAQGFNYGYTF
TGTGCCAGCAGTGCACAGGGATTTAACTATGGCTACACCTTC
>NA|TRBD1|TRBJ1-2|TRBV4-1
CASSPTGQEYYGYTF
TGCGCCAGCAGCCCGACAGGGCAGGAGTACTATGGCTACACCTTC
>few|TRBD1|TRBJ1-4|TRBV6-5
CASSRDRNEKLFF
TGTGCCAGCAGCCGGGACAGAAATGAAAAACTGTTTTTT
>NA|NA|TRBJ1-2|TRBV2
CASSGGLTYGYTF
TGTGCCAGCAGTGGGGGGCTGACTTATGGCTACACCTTC
>NA|TRBD1|TRBJ1-5|TRBV5-1
CASKERTGGNQPQHF
TGCGCCAGCAAGGAGCGGACAGGGGGCAATCAGCCCCAGCATTTT
>NA|TRBD1|TRBJ2-7|TRBV9
CASSATGAHEQYF
TGTGCCAGCAGCGCGACAGGGGCCCACGAGCAGTACTTC
>NA|TRBD2|TRBJ2-5|TRBV3-1/TRBV3-2
CASSPELAGGTQETQYF
TGTGCCAGCAGCCCGGAACTAGCGGGGGGCACTCAAGAGACCCAGTACTTC
>NA|NA|TRBJ2-3|TRBV5-1
CASSLAGTDTQYF
TGCGCCAGCAGCTTGGCGGGGACAGATACGCAGTATTTT
>NA|NA|TRBJ2-6|TRBV24-1
CATSDLDSSGANVLTF
TGTGCCACCAGTGACCTTGACTCGTCTGGGGCCAACGTCCTGACTTTC
>NA|TRBD2|TRBJ2-5|TRBV29-1
CSVGRGSRGAGETQYF
TGCAGCGTCGGCCGGGGATCGCGGGGGGCTGGGGAGACCCAGTACTTC
>NA|TRBD1|TRBJ2-7|TRBV27
CASSPRTGGYEQYF
TGTGCCAGCAGTCCGAGGACAGGGGGCTACGAGCAGTACTTC
>NA|NA|TRBJ2-7|TRBV4-3
CASSQVAWGAYEQYF
TGCGCCAGCAGCCAAGTGGCCTGGGGGGCCTACGAGCAGTACTTC
>NA|NA|TRBJ1-3|TRBV19
CASTWRGSGNTIYF
TGTGCCAGTACCTGGAGGGGCTCTGGAAACACCATATATTTT
>NA|TRBD2|TRBJ2-1|TRBV4-1
CASTPLAGGPQEQFF
TGCGCCAGCACCCCCTTAGCGGGGGGCCCCCAAGAGCAGTTCTTC
>NA|NA|TRBJ1-1|TRBV3-1/TRBV3-2
CASSQDIGREAAFF
TGTGCCAGCAGCCAAGATATTGGCAGGGAGGCGGCTTTCTTT
>NA|NA|TRBJ1-1|TRBV19
CASSHDIGNTEAFF
TGTGCCAGTAGTCACGACATCGGGAACACTGAAGCTTTCTTT
>NA|TRBD1|TRBJ1-2|TRBV27
CASSSMRTGYLNNYGYTF
TGTGCCAGCAGTTCCATGAGGACAGGATATCTTAATAACTATGGCTACACCTTC
>NA|TRBD1|TRBJ1-2|TRBV3-1/TRBV3-2
CASSQDPTGVGYTF
TGTGCCAGCAGCCAAGACCCGACAGGGGTTGGCTACACCTTC
>NA|NA|TRBJ1-3|TRBV28
CASSTGGSGNTIYF
TGTGCCAGCAGTACTGGTGGTTCTGGAAACACCATATATTTT
>NA|TRBD2|TRBJ2-5|TRBV2
CASNGLAGQETQYF
TGTGCCAGCAATGGACTAGCGGGCCAAGAGACCCAGTACTTC
>NA|NA|TRBJ2-5|TRBV20-1
CSASFRGRETQYF
TGCAGTGCTAGTTTTAGGGGTAGGGAGACCCAGTACTTC
>NA|TRBD1|TRBJ1-5|TRBV7-2
CASSSWTGGGQPQHF
TGTGCCAGCAGCTCGTGGACAGGGGGAGGGCAGCCCCAGCATTTT
>NA|TRBD1|TRBJ1-4|TRBV6-4
CASPPLGQGEVATNEKLFF
TGTGCCAGCCCCCCCTTGGGACAGGGGGAGGTGGCAACTAATGAAAAACTGTTTTTT
>NA|TRBD1|TRBJ1-1|TRBV3-1/TRBV3-2
CASRGQGATGTFF
TGTGCCAGCAGAGGACAGGGGGCGACCGGGACTTTCTTT
>NA|NA|TRBJ1-1|TRBV5-1
CASSLQGPRGNTEAFF
TGCGCCAGCAGCTTGCAGGGCCCAAGGGGGAACACTGAAGCTTTCTTT
>NA|NA|TRBJ1-1|TRBV29-1
CSARDSYYSWGTEAFF
TGCAGCGCCCGGGACTCATATTATTCATGGGGCACTGAAGCTTTCTTT
>NA|NA|TRBJ1-1|TRBV18
CASSPARDTEAFF
TGTGCCAGCTCACCGGCGCGGGATACTGAAGCTTTCTTT
>NA|TRBD2|TRBJ2-3|TRBV6-1
CASSDRAGRTDTQYF
TGTGCCAGCAGTGACAGAGCGGGGCGCACAGATACGCAGTATTTT
>few|NA|TRBJ2-7|TRBV6-1
CASSEVESYEQYF
TGTGCCAGCAGTGAAGTTGAGAGCTACGAGCAGTACTTC
>once|NA|TRBJ1-5|TRBV5-6
CASRRTGDQPQHF
TGTGCCAGCAGAAGGACGGGGGATCAGCCCCAGCATTTT
>NA|TRBD1|TRBJ1-2|TRBV5-8
CASKGQGGYGYTF
TGTGCCAGCAAGGGACAGGGAGGTTATGGCTACACCTTC
>once|NA|TRBJ1-2|TRBV12-3/TRBV12-4
CASSRLGGLGYTF
TGTGCCAGCAGCCGACTCGGGGGTCTTGGCTACACCTTC
>NA|TRBD1|TRBJ2-7|TRBV6-6
CASSSPGQGGYEQYF
TGTGCCAGCAGTTCCCCGGGACAGGGTGGGTACGAGCAGTACTTC
>NA|TRBD1|TRBJ2-1|TRBV25-1
CASSDSGQGLLNEQFF
TGTGCCAGCAGTGATTCGGGACAGGGGCTCCTCAATGAGCAGTTCTTC
>few|TRBD1|TRBJ1-2|TRBV6-4
CASSSGQGNFNYGYTF
TGTGCCAGCAGCTCCGGACAGGGGAATTTTAACTATGGCTACACCTTC
>once|NA|TRBJ2-5|TRBV11-1
CASSLYQGGETQYF
TGTGCCAGCAGCTTGTATCAGGGAGGCGAGACCCAGTACTTC